The TCR beta chain described here comes from a study of Ad26.COV2.S vaccination and SARS-CoV-2 variants. Only in-frame clones appear in the TCRdb table, and some are missing; sequencing was by immunoSEQ multiplex PCR. The data hold 250,000 or so clones, with roughly 89% observed a single time. In this sample, this clone turned up a few times. The antigen is undetermined. General observations from the study: Once vaccination had occurred, spike-specific CD8+ and CD4+ T cell responses reportedly showed substantial breadth.

Treatment denoted: approximately 18 received Ad26.COV2.S at low or high dose, single or two shots; about 5 received placebo; per-sample allocation not given. Day 63 following the first vaccine or placebo injection was when the samples were taken. V lost 2 bases to trimming and J lost 4 bases, with 8 bases between them. Germline V gene sequence: CDR1 MNHNS, CDR2 SASEGT. CDR3 length: 13 amino acids. The clonotype was recovered from a person aged 18 to 65 who received the Ad26.COV2.S COVID-19 vaccine or a placebo. The sequencing used peripheral blood, collected in a trial of Ad26.COV2.S vaccine versus placebo. The chain joins TRBV6-1 to TRBJ1-1, with a tentative D call TRBD1 (5 bases). This chain's CDR3 is CASSEFRVTEAFF. The CDR3 DNA follows: TGTGCCAGCAGTGAATTCAGGGTCACTGAAGCTTTCTTT.